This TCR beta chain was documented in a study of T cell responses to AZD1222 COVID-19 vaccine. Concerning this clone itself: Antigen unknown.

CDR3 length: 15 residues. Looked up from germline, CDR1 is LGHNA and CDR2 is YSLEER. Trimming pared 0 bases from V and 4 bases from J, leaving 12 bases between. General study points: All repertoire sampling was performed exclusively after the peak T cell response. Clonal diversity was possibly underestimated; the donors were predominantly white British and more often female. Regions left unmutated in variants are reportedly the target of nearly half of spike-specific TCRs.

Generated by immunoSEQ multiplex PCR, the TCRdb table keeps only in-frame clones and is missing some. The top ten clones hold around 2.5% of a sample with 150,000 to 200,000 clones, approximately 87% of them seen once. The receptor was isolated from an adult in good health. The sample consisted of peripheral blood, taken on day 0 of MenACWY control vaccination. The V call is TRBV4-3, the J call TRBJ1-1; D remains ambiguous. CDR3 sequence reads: CASSQDQGLRTEAFF. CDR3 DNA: TGCGCCAGCAGCCAAGATCAAGGCCTGCGCACTGAAGCTTTCTTT.